Given below is one T cell receptor (beta chain) in context. This specimen belongs to a study of T-cell reconstitution after alpha-beta-depleted transplantation in children. Preparation of the TCRbeta library involved a method that used unique molecular identifiers. TCRdb fed the PCR reads into MiXCR, producing one record per CDR3 protein. The sample holds about 500,000 distinct CDR3 sequences, 30% to 35% seen once. Germline V CDR1 and CDR2: SEHNR, FQNEAQ (reference sequence). This CDR3 spans 15 amino acids. V lost 2 bases to trimming and J lost 6 bases, with 16 bases between them. This rearrangement joins TRBV7-9 to TRBJ1-1; possible D gene TRBD1, 5 bases. The sample here was PBMCs from the stem cell graft donor, taken from the stem cell graft. This TCR came from a human donor who donated a stem cell graft to a child with aplastic anemia. The CDR3 nucleotides are TGTGCCAGCAGCTTATTAGGTCAGGGAACCCCTGAAGCTTTCTTT. Its translation: CASSLLGQGTPEAFF.